This T cell receptor beta chain was retrieved from a study of control samples from healthy donors and cancer patients (dated by TCRdb to between 2020 and 2021). A note on this clone: Its antigen target is currently unknown. No much larger clonotype is one base removed from it; base qualities were not supplied.

The library came from the immunoSEQ multiplex PCR assay. Not all clones reach the TCRdb copy of this immuneACCESS table, which keeps in-frame sequences only. Checked studies attribute under half of the gap to unresolved V genes and leave the rest unexplained. The sample table shows 65,000 to 95,000 clones, and approximately 89% are seen once. The ten largest make up about a fifth of the sample. Reading from cysteine to phenylalanine, the CDR3 counts 15 amino acids. The read is trimmed to its CDR3 DNA, 45 bases read in frame from base 1. The germline V gene gives CDR1 as KGHSH and CDR2 as LQKENI. Germline trimming: 6 bases from V, 3 bases from J; junction bases outside gene matches: 9.

Specimen: blood. The chain joins TRBV18 to TRBJ2-7; TRBD2 aligns with 9 central bases. This TCR was sampled from a man in his fifties or sixties in good health. The sequenced DNA is TGTGCCAGCTCCCGTGAGCGGGAGGCCATCTACGAGCAGTACTTC. It specifies CASSREREAIYEQYF. Where the CDR3 stops, the reference TRBV18 and TRBJ2-7 genes take over; the full variable domain is NAGVMQNPRHLVRRRGQEARLRCSPMKGHSHVYWYRQLPEEGLKFMVYLQKENIIDESGMPKERFSAEFPKEGPSILRIQQVVRGDSAAYFCASSREREAIYEQYFGPGTRLTVT.